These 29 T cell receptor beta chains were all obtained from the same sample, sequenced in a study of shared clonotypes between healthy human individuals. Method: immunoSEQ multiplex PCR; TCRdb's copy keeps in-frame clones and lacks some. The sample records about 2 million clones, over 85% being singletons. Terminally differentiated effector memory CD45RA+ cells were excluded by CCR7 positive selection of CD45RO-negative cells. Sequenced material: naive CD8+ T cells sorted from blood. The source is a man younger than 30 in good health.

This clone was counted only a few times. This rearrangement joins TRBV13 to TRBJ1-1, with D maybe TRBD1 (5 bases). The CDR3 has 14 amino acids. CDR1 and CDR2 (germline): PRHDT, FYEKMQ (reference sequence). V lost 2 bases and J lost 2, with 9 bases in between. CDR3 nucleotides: TGTGCCAGCAGCTTAATTGACAGTAACACTGAAGCTTTCTTT. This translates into CASSLIDSNTEAFF.

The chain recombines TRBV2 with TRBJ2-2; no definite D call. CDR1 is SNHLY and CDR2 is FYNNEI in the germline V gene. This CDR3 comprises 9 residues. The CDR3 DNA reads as TGTTCTCCCCTAGGGGAGCTGTTTTTT. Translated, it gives CSPLGELFF.

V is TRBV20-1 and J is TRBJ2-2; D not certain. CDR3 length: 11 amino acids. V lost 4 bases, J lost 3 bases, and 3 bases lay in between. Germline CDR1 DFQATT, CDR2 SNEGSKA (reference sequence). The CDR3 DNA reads TGCAGTGCTATTTACACCGGGGAGCTGTTTTTT. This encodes CSAIYTGELFF.

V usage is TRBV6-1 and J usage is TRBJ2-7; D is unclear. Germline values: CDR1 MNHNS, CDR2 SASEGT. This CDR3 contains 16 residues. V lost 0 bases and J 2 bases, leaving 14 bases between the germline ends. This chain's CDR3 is CASSEAGPGFPYEQYF. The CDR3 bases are TGTGCCAGCAGTGAAGCAGGGCCGGGCTTCCCCTACGAGCAGTACTTC.

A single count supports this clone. CDR3 nucleotides: TGTGCCAGCAGTGATGTCACCCGACAAGCTAGTCAGCCCCAGCATTTT. It specifies CASSDVTRQASQPQHF. The rearrangement joins TRBV6-1 to TRBJ1-5; D gene unclear. V dropped 3 bases and J dropped 6 bases, with 18 bases sitting between them. Germline CDR1 MNHNS, CDR2 SASEGT. CDR3 size: 16 residues.

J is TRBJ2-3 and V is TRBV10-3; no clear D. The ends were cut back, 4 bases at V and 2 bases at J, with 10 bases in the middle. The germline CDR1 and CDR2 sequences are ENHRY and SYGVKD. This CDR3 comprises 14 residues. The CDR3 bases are TGTGCCATCAGTGCTTCGACTTTCACAGATACGCAGTATTTT. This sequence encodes CAISASTFTDTQYF.

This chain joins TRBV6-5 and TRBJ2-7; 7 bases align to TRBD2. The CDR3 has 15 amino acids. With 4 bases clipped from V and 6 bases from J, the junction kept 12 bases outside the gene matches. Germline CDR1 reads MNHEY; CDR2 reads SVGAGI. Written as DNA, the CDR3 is TGTGCCAGCAGTTTCAGGGAGGGCCTTGGGGTCGAGCAGTACTTC. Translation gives CASSFREGLGVEQYF.

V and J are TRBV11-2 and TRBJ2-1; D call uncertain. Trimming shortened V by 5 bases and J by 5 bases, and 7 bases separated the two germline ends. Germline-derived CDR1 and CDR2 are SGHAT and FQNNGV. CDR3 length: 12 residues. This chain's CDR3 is CASSKSNNEQFF. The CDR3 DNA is TGTGCCAGCAGCAAATCCAACAATGAGCAGTTCTTC.

The CDR3 sequence is CASSAVTGTYEQYF. CDR3 in DNA: TGTGCCAGCAGCGCAGTGACAGGAACCTACGAGCAGTACTTC. The chain uses TRBV7-9 and TRBJ2-7, with D perhaps matching TRBD1 (6 bases). Looked up from germline, CDR1 is SEHNR and CDR2 is FQNEAQ (reference sequence). V was clipped by 5 bases and J by 2 bases, with 13 bases between them. The CDR3 length is 14 residues.

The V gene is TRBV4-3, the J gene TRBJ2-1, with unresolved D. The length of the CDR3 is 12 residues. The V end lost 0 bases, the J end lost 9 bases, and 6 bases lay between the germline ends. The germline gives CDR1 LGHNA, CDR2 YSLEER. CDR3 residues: CASSQDQTEQFF. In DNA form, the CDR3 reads TGCGCCAGCAGCCAAGATCAGACTGAGCAGTTCTTC.

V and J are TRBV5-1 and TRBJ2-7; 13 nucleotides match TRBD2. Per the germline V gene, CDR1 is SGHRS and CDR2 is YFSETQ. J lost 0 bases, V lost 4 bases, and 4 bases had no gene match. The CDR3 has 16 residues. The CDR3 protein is CASSGGLAGASYEQYF. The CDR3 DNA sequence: TGCGCCAGCAGCGGTGGACTAGCGGGGGCCTCCTACGAGCAGTACTTC.

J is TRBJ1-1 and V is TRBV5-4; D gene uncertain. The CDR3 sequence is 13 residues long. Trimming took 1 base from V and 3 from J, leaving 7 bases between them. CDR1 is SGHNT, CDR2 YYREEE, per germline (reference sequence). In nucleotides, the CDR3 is TGTGCCAGCAGCTTGATGGATGACACTGAAGCTTTCTTT. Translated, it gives CASSLMDDTEAFF.

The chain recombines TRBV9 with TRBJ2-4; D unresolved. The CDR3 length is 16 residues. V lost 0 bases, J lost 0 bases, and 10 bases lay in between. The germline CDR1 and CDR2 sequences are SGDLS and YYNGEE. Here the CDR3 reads CASSVEPGEAKNIQYF. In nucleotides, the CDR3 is TGTGCCAGCAGCGTAGAGCCGGGTGAAGCCAAAAACATTCAGTACTTC. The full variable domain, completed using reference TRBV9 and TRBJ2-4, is DSGVTQTPKHLITATGQRVTLRCSPRSGDLSVYWYQQSLDQGLQFLIQYYNGEERAKGNILERFSAQQFPDLHSELNLSSLELGDSALYFCASSVEPGEAKNIQYFGAGTRLSVL.

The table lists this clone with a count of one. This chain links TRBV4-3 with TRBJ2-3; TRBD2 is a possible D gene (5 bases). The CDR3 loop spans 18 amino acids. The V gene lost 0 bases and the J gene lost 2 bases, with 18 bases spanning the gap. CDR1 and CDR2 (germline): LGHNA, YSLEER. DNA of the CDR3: TGCGCCAGCAGCCAAGATTCTGTAGCGAGCACAACCACAGATACGCAGTATTTT. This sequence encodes CASSQDSVASTTTDTQYF.

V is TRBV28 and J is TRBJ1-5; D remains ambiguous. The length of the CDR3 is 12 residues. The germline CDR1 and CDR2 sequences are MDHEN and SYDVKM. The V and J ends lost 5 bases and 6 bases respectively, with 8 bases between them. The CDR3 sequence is CASSPLGQPQHF. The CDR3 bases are TGTGCCAGCAGTCCATTAGGTCAGCCCCAGCATTTT. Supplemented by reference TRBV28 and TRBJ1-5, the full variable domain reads DVKVTQSSRYLVKRTGEKVFLECVQDMDHENMFWYRQDPGLGLRLIYFSYDVKMKEKGDIPEGYSVSREKKERFSLILESASTNQTSMYLCASSPLGQPQHFGDGTRLSIL.

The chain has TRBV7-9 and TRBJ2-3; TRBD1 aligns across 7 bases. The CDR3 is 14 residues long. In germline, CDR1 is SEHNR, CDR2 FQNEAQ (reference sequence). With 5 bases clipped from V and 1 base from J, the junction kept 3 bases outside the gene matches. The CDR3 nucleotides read TGTGCCAGCAGCGAAACAGGGGGCACAGATACGCAGTATTTT. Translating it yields CASSETGGTDTQYF.

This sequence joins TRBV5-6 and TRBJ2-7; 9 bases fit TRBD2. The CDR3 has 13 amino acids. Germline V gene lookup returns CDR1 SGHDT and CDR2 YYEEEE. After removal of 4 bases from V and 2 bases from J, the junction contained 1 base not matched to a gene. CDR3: CASSIAGAYEQYF. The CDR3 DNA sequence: TGTGCCAGCAGCATAGCGGGAGCCTACGAGCAGTACTTC.

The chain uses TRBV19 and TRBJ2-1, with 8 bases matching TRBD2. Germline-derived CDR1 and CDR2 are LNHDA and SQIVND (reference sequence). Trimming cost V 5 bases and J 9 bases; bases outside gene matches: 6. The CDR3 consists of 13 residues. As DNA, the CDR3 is TGTGCCAGTAGTCATACTAGCGGTGGTGAGCAGTTCTTC. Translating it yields CASSHTSGGEQFF.

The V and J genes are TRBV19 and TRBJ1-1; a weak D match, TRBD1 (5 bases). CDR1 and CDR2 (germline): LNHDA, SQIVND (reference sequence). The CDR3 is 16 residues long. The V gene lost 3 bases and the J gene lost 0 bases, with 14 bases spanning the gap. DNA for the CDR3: TGTGCCAGTAGTATTGACAGTTATCTTATGAACACTGAAGCTTTCTTT. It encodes CASSIDSYLMNTEAFF.

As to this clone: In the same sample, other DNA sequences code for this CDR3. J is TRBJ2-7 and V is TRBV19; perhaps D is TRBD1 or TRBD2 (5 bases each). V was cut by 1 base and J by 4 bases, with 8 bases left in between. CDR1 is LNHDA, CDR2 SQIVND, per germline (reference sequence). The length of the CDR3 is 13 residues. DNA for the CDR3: TGTGCCAGTAGTATAGGAGAGGGGTACGAGCAGTACTTC. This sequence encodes CASSIGEGYEQYF.

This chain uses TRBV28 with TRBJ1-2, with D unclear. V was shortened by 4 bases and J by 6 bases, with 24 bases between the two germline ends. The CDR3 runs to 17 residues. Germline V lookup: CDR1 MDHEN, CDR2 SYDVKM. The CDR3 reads CASSWEAFTPGGDGYTF. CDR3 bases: TGTGCCAGCAGTTGGGAGGCCTTTACGCCCGGTGGAGATGGCTACACCTTC.

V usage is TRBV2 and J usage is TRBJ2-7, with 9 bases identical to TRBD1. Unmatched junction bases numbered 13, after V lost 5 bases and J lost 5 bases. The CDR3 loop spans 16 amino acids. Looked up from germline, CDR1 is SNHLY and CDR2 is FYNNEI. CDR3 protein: CASSRSPGQGIHEQYF. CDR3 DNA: TGTGCCAGCAGTCGGAGTCCGGGACAGGGCATCCACGAGCAGTACTTC. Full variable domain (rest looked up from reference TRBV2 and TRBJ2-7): EPEVTQTPSHQVTQMGQEVILRCVPISNHLYFYWYRQILGQKVEFLVSFYNNEISEKSEIFDDQFSVERPDGSNFTLKIRSTKLEDSAMYFCASSRSPGQGIHEQYFGPGTRLTVT.

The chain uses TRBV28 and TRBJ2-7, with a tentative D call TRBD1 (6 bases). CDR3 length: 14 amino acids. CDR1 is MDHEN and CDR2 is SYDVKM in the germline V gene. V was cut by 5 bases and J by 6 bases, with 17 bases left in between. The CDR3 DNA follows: TGTGCCAGCAGTCCCATCGGGGACACGGGCGAGCAGTACTTC. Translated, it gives CASSPIGDTGEQYF.

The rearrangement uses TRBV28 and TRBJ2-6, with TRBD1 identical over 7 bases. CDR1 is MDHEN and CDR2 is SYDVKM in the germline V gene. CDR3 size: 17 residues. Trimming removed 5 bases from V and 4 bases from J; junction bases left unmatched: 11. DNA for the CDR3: TGTGCCAGCAGTCCGTTGCTGACAGGGAACGGGGCCAACGTCCTGACTTTC. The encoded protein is CASSPLLTGNGANVLTF.

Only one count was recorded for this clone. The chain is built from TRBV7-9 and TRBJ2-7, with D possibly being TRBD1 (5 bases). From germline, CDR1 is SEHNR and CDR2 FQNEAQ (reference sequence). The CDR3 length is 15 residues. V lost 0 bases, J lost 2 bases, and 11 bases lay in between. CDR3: CASSLAVDTPYEQYF. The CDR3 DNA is TGTGCCAGCAGCTTAGCGGTGGACACACCCTACGAGCAGTACTTC.

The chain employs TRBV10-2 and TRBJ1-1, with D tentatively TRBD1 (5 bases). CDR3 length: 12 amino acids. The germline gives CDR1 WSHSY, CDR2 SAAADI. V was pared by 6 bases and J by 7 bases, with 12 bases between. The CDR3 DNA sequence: TGCGCCAGCAGCGTCGACAGTAATGAAGCTTTCTTT. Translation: CASSVDSNEAFF.

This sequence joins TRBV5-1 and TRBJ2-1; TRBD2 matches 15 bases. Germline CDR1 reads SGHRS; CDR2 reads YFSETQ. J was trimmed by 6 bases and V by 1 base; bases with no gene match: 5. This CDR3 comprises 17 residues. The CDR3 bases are TGCGCCAGCAGCTTGTTGGGACTAGCGGGAGGATCCAATGAGCAGTTCTTC. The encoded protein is CASSLLGLAGGSNEQFF.

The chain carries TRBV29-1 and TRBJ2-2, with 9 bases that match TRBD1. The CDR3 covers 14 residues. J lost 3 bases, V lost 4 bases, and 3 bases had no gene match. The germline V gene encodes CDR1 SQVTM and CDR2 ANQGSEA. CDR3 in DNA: TGCAGCGTTGCCGGGACAGGGTACACCGGGGAGCTGTTTTTT. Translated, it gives CSVAGTGYTGELFF.

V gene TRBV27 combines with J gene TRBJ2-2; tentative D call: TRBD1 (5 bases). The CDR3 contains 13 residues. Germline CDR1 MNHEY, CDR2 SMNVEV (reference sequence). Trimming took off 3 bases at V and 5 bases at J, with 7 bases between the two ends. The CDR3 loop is CASSLGHTGELFF. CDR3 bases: TGTGCCAGCAGTTTGGGGCATACCGGGGAGCTGTTTTTT.